This T cell receptor (beta chain) was sequenced in a study of T cells in Graves' hyperthyroidism and ophthalmopathy. Looking at the study overall: It was at initial diagnosis, before any treatment, that peripheral blood was collected. Study-wide points: Ophthalmopathy, which appeared later, was predicted by the model a median roughly 6.6 months before onset.

Per the germline V gene, CDR1 is SGDLS and CDR2 is YYNGEE. V was shortened by 3 bases and J by 7 bases, with 13 bases between the two germline ends. CDR3 length: 13 residues. Newly diagnosed patients aged 18 to 65 had hyperthyroidism of under 2 months' duration. Every diagnosis used clinical symptoms, serum thyroxine and TRAb, thyroid ultrasound and orbital computed tomography. Concerning this clonotype itself: What it binds is unknown.

The CDR3 regions of TCR beta were amplified from RNA transcripts. TCR CDR3 regions were first amplified by RT-PCR with HTBI primers. TCRdb ran MiXCR on the multiplex PCR reads and lists one entry per CDR3 protein. Of hundreds of thousands of distinct CDR3 sequences listed, about 14% are singletons. This clonotype originated in a woman under 30 with Graves' hyperthyroidism. The specimen was blood. The genes are TRBV9 and TRBJ2-5; maybe TRBD2 (6 bases). CDR3 protein: CASSAGVGGTQYF. DNA for the CDR3: TGTGCCAGCAGCGCGGGGGTCGGGGGGACCCAGTACTTC.